The clone carrying this TCR beta chain has ten or more counts. Its antigen is currently unknown. Germline CDR1 is SQVTM and CDR2 is ANQGSEA. The CDR3 sequence is 12 residues long. The sample is drawn from a study of response to subunit inactivated influenza vaccine. Broader study findings: A suggestion made by the authors is that each seasonal influenza vaccination recruits few new T cells.

TCRdb reprocessed the RT-PCR reads via MiXCR and lists one record per CDR3 protein. Of hundreds of thousands of distinct CDR3 sequences listed, about 25% are singletons. Source: CD4+ T cells sorted from PBMCs, taken 5 days after vaccination. The genes are TRBV29-1 and TRBJ1-1, with no clear D. The source of this sequence is a man between 45 and 60 years old who received an inactivated influenza vaccine. The CDR3 loop is CSPGPLGTEAFF. CDR3 nucleotide sequence: TGCAGTCCCGGCCCTCTTGGCACTGAAGCTTTCTTT. The full variable domain, rest sourced from reference TRBV29-1 and TRBJ1-1, is SAVISQKPSRDICQRGTSLTIQCQVDSQVTMMFWYRQQPGQSLTLIATANQGSEATYESGFVIDKFPISRPNLTFSTLTVSNMSPEDSSIYLCSPGPLGTEAFFGQGTRLTVV.